This T cell receptor (beta chain) was recorded in a study of Ad26.COV2.S vaccination and SARS-CoV-2 variants. Generated by immunoSEQ multiplex PCR, the TCRdb table keeps only in-frame clones and is missing some. The sample carries over 350,000 clones, 88% recorded once. Noted treatment: approximately 18 received Ad26.COV2.S at low or high dose, single or two shots; 5 received placebo; per-sample allocation not given. All samples were drawn on day 63, counting from the first vaccine or placebo injection. The CDR3 covers 15 residues. The V gene end was trimmed by 5 bases and the J gene end by 1 base; junction bases not matched to a gene: 6. The germline gives CDR1 MNHEY, CDR2 SVGAGI.

J is TRBJ1-2 and V is TRBV6-5, with 8 bases lining up with TRBD1. The specimen was peripheral blood, collected in a trial of Ad26.COV2.S vaccine versus placebo. The TCR sequence derives from a person aged 18-65 years who received the Ad26.COV2.S COVID-19 vaccine or a placebo. The CDR3 protein is CASSNRDRLNYGYTF. The CDR3, as DNA: TGTGCCAGCAGTAACCGGGACAGGCTTAACTATGGCTACACCTTC.